This T cell receptor (beta chain) was obtained from a study of technical replicates of blood from a few donors. With 3 bases removed from V and 4 bases from J, the gap between germline ends came to 16 bases. Germline CDR1 and CDR2: SEHNR and FQNEAQ (reference sequence). The CDR3 length is 15 residues. Sequencing was performed with immunoSEQ multiplex PCR; in TCRdb, only in-frame clones are kept and a portion is missing. The data hold more than 65,000 clones, with nearly 96% observed a single time. This sequence originates from a human donor in good health. V usage is TRBV7-9 and J usage is TRBJ2-7, with D maybe TRBD1 (6 bases). The specimen was T cells isolated from PBMCs. CDR3 bases: TGTGCCAGCAGCTTTACAGGGTCAACACTATACGAGCAGTACTTC. As protein: CASSFTGSTLYEQYF.